The 32 T cell receptor beta chains listed next were all sequenced from one sample in a study of shared clonotypes between healthy human individuals. The assay was immunoSEQ multiplex PCR, and TCRdb's table has in-frame clones only and misses some. The sample shows 1.5 million to 1.9 million clones, 98% of them seen only once. The sequenced material came from naive CD4+ T cells sorted from blood. Subset indicated: CD45RA+ positively selected. All receptors derive from a man aged 30 to 45 in good health.

J is TRBJ2-7 and V is TRBV11-2, with 8 positions matching TRBD2. The CDR3 loop spans 17 amino acids. V dropped 1 base and J dropped 6; count of bases not matched to a gene: 14. Germline CDR1 SGHAT, CDR2 FQNNGV. CDR3 sequence reads: CASSLVASGSLVGEQYF. The CDR3 DNA reads TGTGCCAGCAGCTTAGTGGCTAGCGGGTCTTTGGTGGGCGAGCAGTACTTC.

The J gene is TRBJ1-5, the V gene TRBV2; maybe TRBD1 (6 bases). V lost 3 bases, J lost 6 bases, and 12 bases lay in between. Looked up from germline, CDR1 is SNHLY and CDR2 is FYNNEI. This CDR3 spans 14 amino acids. CDR3 amino acids: CASSEEGRGQPQHF. CDR3 in DNA: TGTGCCAGCAGTGAGGAGGGCAGGGGTCAGCCCCAGCATTTT. Full variable domain (missing parts from reference TRBV2 and TRBJ1-5): EPEVTQTPSHQVTQMGQEVILRCVPISNHLYFYWYRQILGQKVEFLVSFYNNEISEKSEIFDDQFSVERPDGSNFTLKIRSTKLEDSAMYFCASSEEGRGQPQHFGDGTRLSIL.

V and J are TRBV18 and TRBJ1-1; a possible D gene is TRBD1 (5 bases). CDR1 and CDR2 (germline): KGHSH, LQKENI. The CDR3 covers 14 residues. Trimming stripped 5 bases from V and 2 bases from J, with 12 bases between. CDR3 protein: CASSDRYLNTEAFF. CDR3 nucleotides: TGTGCCAGCTCAGACAGATACTTAAACACTGAAGCTTTCTTT.

This chain joins TRBV19 and TRBJ2-2; D gene uncertain. This CDR3 is built from 14 residues. The V gene lost 1 base and the J gene lost 8 bases, with 11 bases spanning the gap. Germline CDR1 is LNHDA and CDR2 is SQIVND (reference sequence). The CDR3 loop is CASSIARNGGELFF. The DNA of the CDR3 is TGTGCCAGTAGTATAGCTCGGAATGGGGGGGAGCTGTTTTTT.

In this sample, this clone turned up a few times. This chain links TRBV15 with TRBJ1-2; 10 bases line up with TRBD1. Losses at the gene ends were 1 base for V and 8 bases for J; bases not matched to a gene: 10. The V gene's germline CDR1 is LNHNV and CDR2 YYDKDF (reference sequence). CDR3 length: 16 residues. The CDR3: CATSRVVGQGLYGYTF. The CDR3 DNA follows: TGTGCCACCAGCAGAGTAGTGGGACAGGGGCTTTACGGCTACACCTTC.

J is TRBJ2-7 and V is TRBV28, with a tentative D call TRBD2 (5 bases). V lost 10 bases and J lost 0, with 16 bases in between. The CDR3 totals 14 residues. Germline V CDR1 and CDR2: MDHEN, SYDVKM. In DNA, the CDR3 is TGTGCCACCTGGGGAGTGGAAAGCTCCTACGAGCAGTACTTC. Protein: CATWGVESSYEQYF.

The count of this clone is one. The rearrangement links TRBV27 to TRBJ2-1; TRBD1 matches at 9 bases. V shed 5 bases, J shed 2 bases, and the junction held 7 bases outside the gene matches. The CDR3 extends over 16 amino acids. The germline V gene encodes CDR1 MNHEY and CDR2 SMNVEV (reference sequence). This CDR3 reads CASSPRGTGTYNEQFF. The CDR3, as DNA: TGTGCCAGCAGTCCCAGGGGGACAGGGACCTACAATGAGCAGTTCTTC.

This rearrangement joins TRBV5-1 to TRBJ2-7; 7 bases agree with TRBD1. This CDR3 region has 15 residues. Germline CDR1 is SGHRS and CDR2 is YFSETQ. The V segment lost 4 bases and the J segment 1 base; nucleotides outside the gene matches: 8. The CDR3 sequence is CASSDYRGGSYEQYF. CDR3 nucleotides: TGCGCCAGCAGCGACTACAGGGGTGGGTCCTACGAGCAGTACTTC.

Here the CDR3 reads CASSFGDSSNQPQHF. The CDR3, as DNA: TGTGCCAGCAGCTTTGGAGATTCAAGCAATCAGCCCCAGCATTTT. The V call is TRBV7-2, the J call TRBJ1-5; D is uncertain. CDR3 size: 15 residues. V lost 3 bases, J lost 1 base, and 10 bases lay in between. CDR1 is SGHTA, CDR2 FQGNSA, per germline.

The V and J genes are TRBV11-2 and TRBJ2-4, with D tentatively TRBD1 or TRBD2 (5 bases each). The CDR3 runs 16 residues. Trimming removed 5 bases at V and 0 bases at J, with 14 bases between. Per germline, CDR1 SGHAT and CDR2 FQNNGV. As DNA, the CDR3 is TGTGCCAGCAGCCCCGAGGGACGCTTAGCCAAAAACATTCAGTACTTC. This sequence encodes CASSPEGRLAKNIQYF.

V is TRBV18 and J is TRBJ2-6, with TRBD1 as a possible D gene (6 bases). CDR1 is KGHSH and CDR2 is LQKENI in the germline V gene. V lost 3 bases and J lost 1, with 10 bases in between. The CDR3 spans 16 residues. The CDR3 protein is CASSPNTGSGANVLTF. Written as DNA, the CDR3 is TGTGCCAGCTCACCCAATACAGGGTCTGGGGCCAACGTCCTGACTTTC.

As concerns this clone: Other DNA sequences in the sample encode the same CDR3. V and J are TRBV9 and TRBJ2-2; D remains ambiguous. CDR1 and CDR2 from the germline V gene are SGDLS and YYNGEE. V gave up 0 bases and J gave up 6 bases, with 6 bases separating them. The CDR3 spans 13 residues. The CDR3 nucleotides read TGTGCCAGCAGCGTAGCCCGGGCCGGGGAGCTGTTTTTT. Its translation is CASSVARAGELFF.

J is TRBJ2-7 and V is TRBV10-3; 11 nucleotides align to TRBD2. Germline V CDR1 and CDR2: ENHRY, SYGVKD. The length of the CDR3 is 14 residues. V dropped 10 bases and J dropped 5; count of bases not matched to a gene: 10. The CDR3 sequence is CATRELAGGHEQYF. The DNA of the CDR3 is TGTGCCACCCGAGAGCTAGCGGGAGGACACGAGCAGTACTTC.

The V call is TRBV28, the J call TRBJ2-7, with D possibly being TRBD1 or TRBD2 (5 bases each). V lost 1 base and J lost 2, with 12 bases in between. The CDR3 loop spans 15 amino acids. The germline gives CDR1 MDHEN, CDR2 SYDVKM. The CDR3 sequence: CASSLFGTAAYEQYF. The CDR3 DNA sequence: TGTGCCAGCAGTTTATTCGGGACGGCTGCCTACGAGCAGTACTTC.

The rearrangement links TRBV9 to TRBJ1-2; D is possibly TRBD1 (6 bases). CDR3 length equals 14 residues. The germline V gene has CDR1 SGDLS and CDR2 YYNGEE. With 3 bases removed from V and 2 bases from J, the gap between germline ends came to 11 bases. The CDR3 protein is CASSADRPNYGYTF. Here the CDR3 DNA reads TGTGCCAGCAGCGCGGACAGACCGAACTATGGCTACACCTTC.

The sample holds one count of this clone. This chain links TRBV19 with TRBJ2-7; 10 nucleotides line up with TRBD2. V was clipped by 5 bases and J by 4 bases; unmatched bases: 5. Germline V gene lookup returns CDR1 LNHDA and CDR2 SQIVND (reference sequence). The CDR3 covers 14 residues. CDR3 nucleotides: TGTGCCAGTAGTCCGGGACTAGCGTATTACGAGCAGTACTTC. This gives the protein CASSPGLAYYEQYF.

The rearrangement links TRBV5-4 to TRBJ2-5; either TRBD1 or TRBD2 may supply D (5 bases each). Trimming took off 7 bases at V and 3 bases at J, with 13 bases between the two ends. This CDR3 is built from 13 residues. Germline assignment: CDR1 SGHNT and CDR2 YYREEE (reference sequence). CDR3 protein: CASAGTEKETQYF. The CDR3 DNA reads TGTGCCAGCGCCGGGACCGAGAAAGAGACCCAGTACTTC.

This chain links TRBV9 with TRBJ2-2; 8 bases agree with TRBD1. The trim removed 4 bases at V and 1 base at J, leaving 6 bases unmatched. This CDR3 is built from 16 residues. Germline CDR1 and CDR2: SGDLS and YYNGEE. This chain's CDR3 is CASSPTGTGNTGELFF. Here the CDR3 DNA reads TGTGCCAGCAGCCCGACGGGGACAGGGAACACCGGGGAGCTGTTTTTT.

This chain connects TRBV28 to TRBJ2-5; D is perhaps TRBD1 (6 bases). The CDR3 consists of 13 residues. V was cut by 7 bases and J by 2 bases, with 11 bases left in between. Germline V CDR1 and CDR2: MDHEN, SYDVKM. CDR3 residues: CASMTGAQETQYF. CDR3 coding DNA: TGTGCCAGCATGACAGGCGCGCAAGAGACCCAGTACTTC.

This chain uses TRBV28 with TRBJ1-4, with D uncertain. Germline V gene data show CDR1 as MDHEN and CDR2 as SYDVKM. The CDR3 consists of 16 residues. V was pared by 1 base and J by 5 bases, with 14 bases between. The CDR3 region has the DNA TGTGCCAGCAGTTTATCCCCTGCGGCAAACAATGAAAAACTGTTTTTT. This translates into CASSLSPAANNEKLFF.

The V call is TRBV7-9, the J call TRBJ2-1; D not resolved. The CDR3 is 15 residues long. Deletions cut 5 bases from V and 4 bases from J, with 15 bases between. Germline V gene lookup returns CDR1 SEHNR and CDR2 FQNEAQ (reference sequence). The chain's CDR3 is CASSPFGRPYNEQFF. The CDR3 nucleotides read TGTGCCAGCAGCCCCTTTGGGCGACCTTACAATGAGCAGTTCTTC.

The chain carries TRBV2 and TRBJ2-1, with 13 bases fitting TRBD2. CDR3 length: 16 residues. V lost 8 bases to trimming and J lost 10 bases; unmatched junction nucleotides: 14. In germline, CDR1 is SNHLY, CDR2 FYNNEI. CDR3 in DNA: TGTGCCAGCTCTTTATCCGGACTAGCGGGAGTGGGCGAGCAGTTCTTC. Translated: CASSLSGLAGVGEQFF.

This sequence joins TRBV6-5 and TRBJ1-3, with D perhaps matching TRBD1 (5 bases). Germline V CDR1 and CDR2: MNHEY, SVGAGI. V was clipped by 6 bases and J by 4 bases, with 13 bases between them. The CDR3 consists of 14 residues. CDR3 DNA sequence: TGTGCCAGCAGGCTGACAGCGGTCGGAAACACCATATATTTT. Protein sequence: CASRLTAVGNTIYF.

The chain uses TRBV28 and TRBJ2-1; 12 positions match TRBD2. This CDR3 has 16 amino acids. The ends lost 4 bases at V and 7 bases at J; junction bases unmatched: 8. Germline lookup yields CDR1 MDHEN and CDR2 SYDVKM. In DNA, the CDR3 is TGTGCCAGCAGTTCTACTAGCGGGAGGATGGGGAATGAGCAGTTCTTC. This gives the protein CASSSTSGRMGNEQFF. The full variable domain, with the rest looked up from reference TRBV28 and TRBJ2-1, is DVKVTQSSRYLVKRTGEKVFLECVQDMDHENMFWYRQDPGLGLRLIYFSYDVKMKEKGDIPEGYSVSREKKERFSLILESASTNQTSMYLCASSSTSGRMGNEQFFGPGTRLTVL.

This chain uses TRBV5-6 with TRBJ2-2, with a tentative D call TRBD2 (5 bases). CDR3 length equals 15 residues. Germline CDR1 SGHDT, CDR2 YYEEEE. The V and J ends lost 2 bases and 6 bases respectively, with 14 bases between them. For the CDR3, the DNA is TGTGCCAGCAGCTTAACCCTTGGGGAGTCCGGGGAGCTGTTTTTT. Encoded protein: CASSLTLGESGELFF.

J is TRBJ2-2 and V is TRBV28; TRBD1 is a possible D gene (5 bases). The germline V and J ends were trimmed by 2 bases and 1 base, with 8 bases remaining between them. Per the germline V gene, CDR1 is MDHEN and CDR2 is SYDVKM. This CDR3 region has 15 residues. CDR3 sequence (DNA): TGTGCCAGCAGTTTACTGGGGCAGAACACCGGGGAGCTGTTTTTT. Its protein product is CASSLLGQNTGELFF.

The rearrangement links TRBV19 to TRBJ2-3, with TRBD2 matching over 15 bases. The V segment lost 7 bases and the J segment 9 bases; nucleotides outside the gene matches: 11. The CDR3 sequence is 16 residues long. The germline V gene encodes CDR1 LNHDA and CDR2 SQIVND (reference sequence). CDR3 bases: TGTGCCAGTAATCTAAAGGGGACTAGCGGGAGGTCAACGCAGTATTTT. This codes for CASNLKGTSGRSTQYF. Using reference TRBV19 and TRBJ2-3 for the parts outside the CDR3, the full variable domain is DGGITQSPKYLFRKEGQNVTLSCEQNLNHDAMYWYRQDPGQGLRLIYYSQIVNDFQKGDIAEGYSVSREKKESFPLTVTSAQKNPTAFYLCASNLKGTSGRSTQYFGPGTRLTVL.

The rearrangement links TRBV6-1 to TRBJ2-7, with 8 nucleotides matching TRBD2. Germline V gene data show CDR1 as MNHNS and CDR2 as SASEGT. V gave up 2 bases and J gave up 1 base; unmatched junction bases: 7. This CDR3 region has 16 residues. The CDR3: CASSEPEREKSYEQYF. In DNA, the CDR3 is TGTGCCAGCAGTGAACCTGAGCGGGAGAAGTCCTACGAGCAGTACTTC.

The CDR3 nucleotides are TGCGCCAGCAGCCAAGATCCGGGCCCGGGGGAGCAGTACTTC. Protein product: CASSQDPGPGEQYF. This sequence joins TRBV4-1 and TRBJ2-7, with D possibly matching TRBD2 (5 bases). Trimming took off 0 bases at V and 7 bases at J, with 13 bases between the two ends. The CDR3 length is 14 residues. Germline V gene lookup returns CDR1 MGHRA and CDR2 YSYEKL.

The chain has TRBV4-1 and TRBJ2-2; a weak D match, TRBD1 (6 bases). The germline V gene has CDR1 MGHRA and CDR2 YSYEKL. Deletions cut 3 bases from V and 9 bases from J, with 11 bases between. The CDR3 is made up of 13 amino acids. The CDR3 DNA follows: TGCGCCAGCAGCCAGGGGGCTAGCCGGGAGCTGTTTTTT. It encodes CASSQGASRELFF.

J is TRBJ1-1 and V is TRBV27, with D hard to call. V dropped 5 bases and J dropped 4 bases, with 14 bases sitting between them. The CDR3 runs 14 residues. In germline, CDR1 is MNHEY, CDR2 SMNVEV (reference sequence). CDR3 nucleotides: TGTGCCAGCAGTCCCCTCCTATCTCCCACTGAAGCTTTCTTT. It yields the protein CASSPLLSPTEAFF.

This chain links TRBV5-4 with TRBJ2-1, with a possible D match to TRBD1 (7 bases). This CDR3 region has 15 residues. Germline CDR1 is SGHNT and CDR2 is YYREEE (reference sequence). V lost 5 bases, J lost 6 bases, and 18 bases lay in between. CDR3 nucleotides: TGTGCCAGCAGGGAGGGGGCCATCGGGACCAATGAGCAGTTCTTC. It yields the protein CASREGAIGTNEQFF.